Below are 15 T cell receptor beta chains sequenced from a single sample in a study of blood T cell repertoires in COVID-19. Repertoires were generated with immunoSEQ multiplex PCR, while TCRdb's copy carries only in-frame clones and drops some. Here the sample spans 300,000 to 450,000 clones, 70% to 90% being singletons. Source material: peripheral blood. All receptors come from a woman aged 60 to 75 with COVID-19, enrolled during active disease.

The chain couples TRBV19 to TRBJ2-1; no firm D call. This CDR3 contains 16 residues. V lost 0 bases and J lost 6, with 15 bases in between. Germline CDR1 reads LNHDA; CDR2 reads SQIVND (reference sequence). The DNA of the CDR3 is TGTGCCAGTAGTATAGATGCGGATTTCGGATCCAATGAGCAGTTCTTC. This encodes CASSIDADFGSNEQFF.

The chain combines TRBV19 with TRBJ2-2, with 12 bases aligning to TRBD2. Losses at the gene ends were 7 bases for V and 1 base for J; bases not matched to a gene: 7. Germline lookup yields CDR1 LNHDA and CDR2 SQIVND (reference sequence). The CDR3 has 17 residues. CDR3 nucleotide sequence: TGTGCCAGTATCCCTAGCGGGGGGGCCCTGAACACCGGGGAGCTGTTTTTT. Its translation: CASIPSGGALNTGELFF.

The V call is TRBV15, the J call TRBJ1-3; D ambiguous. This CDR3 has 14 amino acids. Per germline, CDR1 LNHNV and CDR2 YYDKDF (reference sequence). The germline V and J ends were trimmed by 5 bases and 4 bases, with 12 bases remaining between them. The CDR3 bases are TGTGCCACCAGCGCCCGAGTCGAGGGAAACACCATATATTTT. Residues: CATSARVEGNTIYF.

V gene TRBV3-1 (or the pseudogene TRBV3-2) combines with J gene TRBJ1-2, with D perhaps TRBD1 (6 bases). CDR1 is LGHDT and CDR2 is YNNKEL in the germline V gene (reference sequence). CDR3 size: 14 residues. The V end was cut by 4 bases, the J end by 6 bases, with 15 bases between. This chain's CDR3 is CASSLLSRGDGYTF. CDR3 coding DNA: TGTGCCAGCAGCCTCTTGAGCAGGGGCGATGGCTACACCTTC.

This chain links TRBV7-2 with TRBJ1-4, with TRBD1 matching 8 bases. Germline CDR1 and CDR2: SGHTA and FQGNSA. The CDR3 totals 19 residues. Trimming cost V 3 bases and J 0 bases; bases outside gene matches: 12. The CDR3 region is CASSFSAGGGRATNEKLFF. For the CDR3, the DNA is TGTGCCAGCAGCTTTTCGGCAGGGGGCGGAAGGGCAACTAATGAAAAACTGTTTTTT.

This rearrangement joins TRBV6-5 to TRBJ2-6, with D possibly TRBD1 on 5 matching bases. Germline values: CDR1 MNHEY, CDR2 SVGAGI. The CDR3 totals 15 residues. V was shortened by 4 bases and J by 1 base, with 8 bases between the two germline ends. CDR3 DNA: TGTGCCAGCAGTTTTACAGGATCTGGGGCCAACGTCCTGACTTTC. This codes for CASSFTGSGANVLTF.

This chain joins TRBV11-2 and TRBJ2-5; D not resolved. The V end lost 5 bases, the J end lost 4 bases, and 8 bases lay between the germline ends. The CDR3 is 12 amino acids. Germline V gives CDR1 SGHAT, CDR2 FQNNGV. The CDR3 spells CASSNPGETQYF. Written as DNA, the CDR3 is TGTGCCAGCAGCAACCCGGGAGAGACCCAGTACTTC.

The CDR3 protein is CASSLLGPSQTSTIYF. CDR3 nucleotides: TGCGCCAGCAGCTTACTGGGCCCTTCACAAACAAGCACCATATATTTT. The V gene is TRBV5-1, the J gene TRBJ1-3; no definite D call. V was shortened by 2 bases and J by 9 bases, with 21 bases between the two germline ends. The CDR3 has 16 residues. CDR1 is SGHRS, CDR2 YFSETQ, per germline. The entire variable domain, with the rest obtained from reference TRBV5-1 and TRBJ1-3, is as follows: KAGVTQTPRYLIKTRGQQVTLSCSPISGHRSVSWYQQTPGQGLQFLFEYFSETQRNKGNFPGRFSGRQFSNSRSEMNVSTLELGDSALYLCASSLLGPSQTSTIYFGEGSWLTVV.

The gene calls are TRBV5-3 and TRBJ1-1; D is perhaps TRBD1 (5 bases). TRBV5-3 is labeled an ORF, and its function is uncertain. The CDR3 runs 14 residues. The ends were cut back, 5 bases at V and 8 bases at J, with 19 bases in the middle. The CDR3 bases are TGTGCCAGAAGAGTCGGGGGGACGGTGAGAGAAGCTTTCTTT. Amino acids: CARRVGGTVREAFF.

The chain carries TRBV19 and TRBJ1-1; no definite D call. Germline V CDR1 and CDR2: LNHDA, SQIVND (reference sequence). Trimming removed 0 bases from V and 1 base from J, with 15 bases in between. The CDR3 has 17 amino acids. CDR3 protein: CASSIEEQVGWNTEAFF. Here the CDR3 DNA reads TGTGCCAGTAGTATAGAAGAGCAGGTTGGCTGGAACACTGAAGCTTTCTTT.

This chain joins TRBV6-2 or TRBV6-3 and TRBJ2-7, with TRBD1 matching over 11 bases. The CDR3 length is 21 residues. Trimming removed 2 bases from V and 3 bases from J; junction bases left unmatched: 21. Germline CDR1 reads MNHEY; CDR2 reads SVGEGT. For the CDR3, the DNA is TGTGCCAGCAGTTACGAGTACGGGGCGGGACAGGGGGTGAATCACCTCTACGAGCAGTACTTC. Protein sequence: CASSYEYGAGQGVNHLYEQYF.

The chain is built from TRBV6-5 and TRBJ1-1; D remains unclear. The CDR3 loop spans 13 amino acids. V shed 6 bases and J shed 6 bases, with 14 bases lying between them. The germline V gene has CDR1 MNHEY and CDR2 SVGAGI. The chain's CDR3 is CASRPPQRAEAFF. The CDR3 DNA reads TGTGCCAGCAGACCACCTCAACGCGCTGAAGCTTTCTTT.

This clone was observed once. The chain recombines TRBV18 with TRBJ1-3; TRBD1 might be the D (6 bases). Looked up from germline, CDR1 is KGHSH and CDR2 is LQKENI. The CDR3 covers 15 residues. V lost 2 bases to trimming and J lost 0 bases, with 8 bases between them. The CDR3, as DNA: TGTGCCAGCTCACCAGGACAGCTCTCTGGAAACACCATATATTTT. As protein: CASSPGQLSGNTIYF.

The chain links TRBV2 to TRBJ2-1, with D hard to call. CDR3 length: 16 amino acids. V lost 0 bases and J 0 bases, leaving 9 bases between the germline ends. Per the germline V gene, CDR1 is SNHLY and CDR2 is FYNNEI. CDR3 loop: CASSEAVLTSYNEQFF. Written as DNA, the CDR3 is TGTGCCAGCAGTGAAGCGGTACTTACCTCCTACAATGAGCAGTTCTTC.

The chain has TRBV20-1 and TRBJ2-5; D is uncertain. Trimming pared 7 bases from V and 5 bases from J, leaving 11 bases between. The CDR3 contains 11 residues. CDR1 DFQATT and CDR2 SNEGSKA come from the germline V gene (reference sequence). In nucleotides, the CDR3 is TGCAGTGTGAACCTGCGGGAGACCCAGTACTTC. It specifies CSVNLRETQYF.